The 11 T cell receptor beta chains below come from one sample, sequenced in a study of shared clonotypes between healthy human individuals. Naive CD8 cells, CD45RO-negative and positively selected for CCR7, excluded terminally differentiated effector memory CD45RA+ cells. Some clones are missing from TCRdb's copy, which holds only in-frame ones; the method was immunoSEQ multiplex PCR. This sample has about 2.2 million clones; 90% to 95% occur once, and the top ten carry 1.5% to 2%. The sequencing sample was made of naive CD8+ T cells from PBMCs. The receptors come from a man between 18 and 35 years old in good health. Some clones in this sample may be carry-over from other donors' samples.

The chain recombines TRBV27 with TRBJ2-7, with D possibly matching TRBD2 (6 bases). Germline assignment: CDR1 MNHEY and CDR2 SMNVEV (reference sequence). V dropped 1 base and J dropped 6 bases, with 13 bases sitting between them. There are 14 residues in the CDR3. CDR3 DNA: TGTGCCAGCAGTTTATTGGGCGGGGTTGGCGAGCAGTACTTC. It codes for CASSLLGGVGEQYF.

The chain combines TRBV5-6 with TRBJ1-3; D not resolved. Trimming shortened V by 0 bases and J by 5 bases, and 12 bases separated the two germline ends. CDR3 length: 15 amino acids. Looked up from germline, CDR1 is SGHDT and CDR2 is YYEEEE. CDR3 protein: CASSLGGRMRNTIYF. For the CDR3, the DNA is TGTGCCAGCAGCTTGGGCGGCAGGATGCGAAACACCATATATTTT.

This CDR3 is CATNPSEDPRDEKLFF. CDR3 coding DNA: TGTGCCACCAACCCTTCGGAGGACCCGCGGGATGAAAAACTGTTTTTT. V gene TRBV15 combines with J gene TRBJ1-4; D is ambiguous. V lost 7 bases to trimming and J lost 6 bases, with 21 bases between them. CDR1 is LNHNV and CDR2 is YYDKDF in the germline V gene (reference sequence). The CDR3 is 16 residues long. Complete variable domain (other parts from reference TRBV15 and TRBJ1-4): DAMVIQNPRYQVTQFGKPVTLSCSQTLNHNVMYWYQQKSSQAPKLLFHYYDKDFNNEADTPDNFQSRRPNTSFCFLDIRSPGLGDTAMYLCATNPSEDPRDEKLFFGSGTQLSVL.

The V gene is TRBV13, the J gene TRBJ2-1; D possibly uses TRBD1 or TRBD2 (5 bases each). The CDR3 has 14 amino acids. From germline, CDR1 is PRHDT and CDR2 FYEKMQ (reference sequence). V was shortened by 4 bases and J by 4 bases, with 11 bases between the two germline ends. CDR3 region: CASSSPGPYNEQFF. Written as DNA, the CDR3 is TGTGCCAGCAGCTCCCCGGGGCCATACAATGAGCAGTTCTTC.

The J gene is TRBJ2-7, the V gene TRBV5-5, with D possibly TRBD2 on 6 matching bases. CDR3 size: 14 residues. The V gene's germline CDR1 is SGHKS and CDR2 YYEKEE (reference sequence). Between the trimmed V and J ends, which lost 4 bases and 3 bases, there was a span of 14 bases. CDR3 DNA: TGTGCCAGCAGCCCTGGACACGGGGGCTACGAGCAGTACTTC. Translated: CASSPGHGGYEQYF.

This clone was seen a few times. The V gene is TRBV10-3, the J gene TRBJ1-5, with 8 bases identical to TRBD1. Per the germline V gene, CDR1 is ENHRY and CDR2 is SYGVKD. The CDR3 spans 14 residues. V lost 2 bases to trimming and J lost 6 bases; unmatched junction nucleotides: 3. The CDR3 region has the DNA TGTGCCATCAGTGAGGGCAGGGGGCTTCAGCCCCAGCATTTT. Amino acid sequence: CAISEGRGLQPQHF.

This sequence joins TRBV11-2 and TRBJ2-1, with 13 bases matching TRBD2. CDR3 length: 17 amino acids. V shed 5 bases, J shed 6 bases, and the junction held 10 bases outside the gene matches. Germline V gene sequence: CDR1 SGHAT, CDR2 FQNNGV. The CDR3 is CASSTTSGGASGNEQFF. The CDR3 region has the DNA TGTGCCAGCAGCACAACTAGCGGGGGGGCCTCGGGCAATGAGCAGTTCTTC.

This chain connects TRBV27 to TRBJ2-1; TRBD2 might be the D (6 bases). V was shortened by 2 bases and J by 13 bases, with 9 bases between the two germline ends. Germline V lookup: CDR1 MNHEY, CDR2 SMNVEV (reference sequence). This CDR3 region has 11 residues. The CDR3 here is CASSLGLLQFF. In DNA, the CDR3 is TGTGCCAGCAGTTTAGGACTACTCCAGTTCTTC.

V gene TRBV19 combines with J gene TRBJ2-5; unclear D gene. The CDR3 runs to 13 residues. Germline CDR1 and CDR2: LNHDA and SQIVND (reference sequence). V lost 2 bases, J lost 0 bases, and 4 bases lay in between. The CDR3 DNA reads as TGTGCCAGTAGTATAAACGACCAAGAGACCCAGTACTTC. Translated, it gives CASSINDQETQYF.

About this clone: The germline gene is not matched at one end of the junction; a read error may be the cause. V and J are TRBV28 and TRBJ1-2; a weak D match, TRBD1 (6 bases). The CDR3 runs 10 residues. Germline V gene data show CDR1 as MDHEN and CDR2 as SYDVKM. The DNA for the CDR3 is TGTGCCAGCGCCGAACGGGACATCTACTTC. Its protein is CASAERDIYF.

This clone has just a few counts. At the DNA level, this CDR3 is encoded by other sequences in the same sample as well. The chain uses TRBV30 and TRBJ1-1; 8 nucleotides align to TRBD1. This CDR3 comprises 13 residues. Germline-derived CDR1 and CDR2 are GTSNPN and SVGIG (reference sequence). Germline trimming cut 3 bases from V and 5 bases from J; bases unmatched to any gene: 5. The CDR3 sequence: CAWRPTGGTEAFF. CDR3 DNA sequence: TGTGCCTGGAGACCCACAGGGGGGACTGAAGCTTTCTTT.